This T cell receptor (beta chain) stems from a study of blood T cells in healthy people across ages. Sample-barcoded 5' priming and a J-beta primer mix drove a second PCR of about 7 to 11 cycles. A single record per CDR3 protein comes from TCRdb applying MiXCR to the 5' RACE reads. Here the sample spans 600,000 or so distinct CDR3 sequences, under 30% being singletons. Germline CDR1 is GTSNPN and CDR2 is SVGIG (reference sequence). This CDR3 has 12 residues. Trimming removed 5 bases from V and 2 bases from J; junction bases left unmatched: 2. Material for sequencing was blood. This clonotype was obtained from a woman of 80 years or more in good health. The genes are TRBV30 and TRBJ2-7; TRBD1 agrees at 8 bases. CDR3 protein: CAWGQGTYEQYF. Written as DNA, the CDR3 is TGTGCCTGGGGACAGGGCACCTACGAGCAGTACTTC.